A single sample is the source of the 15 T cell receptor beta chains below, sequenced in a study of T and B cells in COVID-19 patients (dated by TCRdb to the early 2020s). Genomic DNA extracted from blood was used in amounts of 250-500 ng for amplification of TRB repertoires. TCRdb names Illumina MiSeq as the instrument used. Multiplex PCR with BIOMED2 TRB-A/B primer pools was used to amplify TRB rearrangements. TCRdb passed the public sequencing reads through fastp at Q25 and MiXCR, retaining productive beta sequences. All rows with the same CDR3 protein become a single entry with the most common DNA and genes. Counted in this sample were around 20,000 distinct CDR3 sequences; approximately 28% of them appeared once. Approximately 3% of the sample comes from the top ten. Sequenced sample: blood. These receptors were obtained from a human donor who had recovered from COVID-19.

There are many counts of this clonotype. This chain connects TRBV29-1 to TRBJ1-2; D unresolved. Germline CDR1 is SQVTM and CDR2 is ANQGSEA. V dropped 4 bases and J dropped 4 bases, with 7 bases sitting between them. This CDR3 has 11 residues. In DNA form, the CDR3 reads TGCAGCGTTGTAGATTCCTATGGCTACACCTTC. Translating it yields CSVVDSYGYTF.

This clonotype is deemed medium-sized. The chain uses TRBV19 and TRBJ2-3; 11 bases agree with TRBD2. Germline values: CDR1 LNHDA, CDR2 SQIVND (reference sequence). The length of the CDR3 is 15 residues. V lost 6 bases and J lost 0; bases outside the gene matches: 2. The CDR3 spells CASRGLAVSTDTQYF. The DNA of the CDR3 is TGTGCCAGTAGGGGACTAGCGGTTAGCACAGATACGCAGTATTTT. Full variable domain (outside the CDR3, taken from reference TRBV19 and TRBJ2-3): DGGITQSPKYLFRKEGQNVTLSCEQNLNHDAMYWYRQDPGQGLRLIYYSQIVNDFQKGDIAEGYSVSREKKESFPLTVTSAQKNPTAFYLCASRGLAVSTDTQYFGPGTRLTVL.

J is TRBJ2-1 and V is TRBV27, with TRBD1 identical over 10 bases. Germline V gene lookup returns CDR1 MNHEY and CDR2 SMNVEV (reference sequence). J was trimmed by 4 bases and V by 0 bases; bases with no gene match: 9. The CDR3 covers 18 residues. The CDR3 coding sequence is TGTGCCAGCAGTTTATCGAGGGGGGGGACAGGGGCATACAATGAGCAGTTCTTC. The encoded protein is CASSLSRGGTGAYNEQFF.

The CDR3 loop is CASSLVGQLNTGELFF. DNA of the CDR3: TGCGCCAGCAGCTTGGTGGGACAGTTGAACACCGGGGAGCTGTTTTTT. The V and J genes are TRBV5-1 and TRBJ2-2, with TRBD1 identical over 7 bases. This CDR3 is built from 16 residues. CDR1 is SGHRS, CDR2 YFSETQ, per germline. V lost 0 bases and J lost 1; bases outside the gene matches: 3.

The chain couples TRBV20-1 to TRBJ2-2; TRBD2 matches at 11 bases. The CDR3 length is 16 residues. Germline lookup yields CDR1 DFQATT and CDR2 SNEGSKA (reference sequence). V gave up 3 bases and J gave up 7 bases; unmatched junction bases: 10. The CDR3 here is CSASLTSGRGIGELFF. In nucleotides, the CDR3 is TGCAGTGCTAGCCTAACTAGCGGGAGAGGGATCGGGGAGCTGTTTTTT.

This clonotype was seen only a few times. The rearrangement uses TRBV15 and TRBJ2-3; tentatively, D is TRBD2 (7 bases). The CDR3 is 15 residues long. Germline CDR1 and CDR2: LNHNV and YYDKDF (reference sequence). Trimming took off 4 bases at V and 4 bases at J, with 15 bases between the two ends. CDR3: CATSTRLAGADTQYF. The CDR3 nucleotides are TGTGCCACCAGCACCCGACTAGCAGGGGCAGATACGCAGTATTTT.

Many counts were recorded for this clonotype. The V gene is TRBV19, the J gene TRBJ2-7; 8 bases are shared with TRBD2. Germline V gene data show CDR1 as LNHDA and CDR2 as SQIVND (reference sequence). Trimming at V came to 3 bases and at J to 4 bases, leaving 5 bases not matched to a gene. The CDR3 length is 14 residues. CDR3: CASSIGTSNYEQYF. CDR3 in DNA: TGTGCCAGTAGTATCGGGACTAGTAATTACGAGCAGTACTTC.

This clonotype was picked up one time. The rearrangement joins TRBV19 to TRBJ2-1, with 11 positions matching TRBD2. Unmatched junction bases numbered 12, after V lost 3 bases and J lost 8 bases. The length of the CDR3 is 17 residues. Germline CDR1 reads LNHDA; CDR2 reads SQIVND (reference sequence). CDR3 nucleotide sequence: TGTGCCAGTAGTATGAGGGGCCTAGCGGGAGGTCACGATGAGCAGTTCTTC. Encoded protein: CASSMRGLAGGHDEQFF.

The chain carries TRBV18 and TRBJ2-3; D may be TRBD1 (7 bases). V gave up 1 base and J gave up 2 bases, with 13 bases separating them. The CDR3 totals 16 residues. Germline values: CDR1 KGHSH, CDR2 LQKENI. The CDR3 protein is CASSPQGAGNTDTQYF. The DNA for the CDR3 is TGTGCCAGCTCACCACAGGGGGCGGGGAACACAGATACGCAGTATTTT.

By share of the sample, this clonotype is medium-sized. The rearrangement links TRBV29-1 to TRBJ2-7, with a weak D call TRBD1 (5 bases). The CDR3 is 12 residues long. CDR1 and CDR2 from the germline V gene are SQVTM and ANQGSEA. V lost 4 bases to trimming and J lost 2 bases, with 9 bases between them. CDR3 coding DNA: TGCAGCGTTGTTTCAGGGACCTACGAGCAGTACTTC. Protein sequence: CSVVSGTYEQYF.

The V and J genes are TRBV30 and TRBJ1-3; D gene uncertain. The germline V and J ends were trimmed by 4 bases and 4 bases, with 17 bases remaining between them. This CDR3 region has 15 residues. Germline V CDR1 and CDR2: GTSNPN, SVGIG (reference sequence). DNA for the CDR3: TGTGCCTGGACAATCGGTGGGCACGGAGGAAACACCATATATTTT. Translation: CAWTIGGHGGNTIYF.

This clonotype was counted at least ten times. V gene TRBV27 combines with J gene TRBJ2-5; TRBD2 matches 8 bases. CDR3 length equals 16 residues. The germline CDR1 and CDR2 sequences are MNHEY and SMNVEV (reference sequence). Losses at the gene ends were 5 bases for V and 5 bases for J; bases not matched to a gene: 13. The CDR3 nucleotides are TGTGCCAGCAGTCCTATCGGAGCGGGAGCAAGGGAGACCCAGTACTTC. Translating it yields CASSPIGAGARETQYF.

This clonotype turned up a few times. The chain uses TRBV12-3 or TRBV12-4 and TRBJ1-6; 10 bases line up with TRBD1. V trimming: 6 bases; J trimming: 10 bases; junction bases outside the gene matches: 6. The CDR3 is 14 residues long. This CDR3 is CASSPTGGESPLHF. The DNA of the CDR3 is TGTGCCAGCAGCCCGACAGGGGGCGAATCACCCCTCCACTTT.

The chain uses TRBV12-3 or TRBV12-4 and TRBJ2-6; tentatively, D is TRBD1 (6 bases). V lost 4 bases to trimming and J lost 8 bases, with 21 bases between them. The CDR3 is 17 residues long. CDR3 DNA sequence: TGTGCCAGCAGTTCCAAACTCACAGGGACGGGGACCAACGTCCTGACTTTC. Translating gives CASSSKLTGTGTNVLTF.

Within the sample, this clonotype is medium-sized. The rearrangement joins TRBV29-1 to TRBJ2-6; D unclear. CDR1 SQVTM and CDR2 ANQGSEA come from the germline V gene. V lost 6 bases and J lost 4, with 7 bases in between. The CDR3 extends over 12 amino acids. The CDR3 region is CSVVSGANVLTF. In DNA, the CDR3 is TGCAGCGTCGTGTCCGGGGCCAACGTCCTGACTTTC.